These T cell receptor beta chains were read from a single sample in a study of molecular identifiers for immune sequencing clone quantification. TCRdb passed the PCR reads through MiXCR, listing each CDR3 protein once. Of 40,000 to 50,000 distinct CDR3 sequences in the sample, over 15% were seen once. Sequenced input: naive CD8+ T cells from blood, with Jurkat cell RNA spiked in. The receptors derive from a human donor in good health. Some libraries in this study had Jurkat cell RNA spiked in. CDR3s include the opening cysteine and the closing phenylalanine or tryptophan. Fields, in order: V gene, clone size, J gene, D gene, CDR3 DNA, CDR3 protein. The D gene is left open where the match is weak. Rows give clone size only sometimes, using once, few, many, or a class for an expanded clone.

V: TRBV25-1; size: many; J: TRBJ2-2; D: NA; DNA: TGTGCCAGCAGTGTTATAGGTTCCGACACCGGGGAGCTGTTTTTT; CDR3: CASSVIGSDTGELFF
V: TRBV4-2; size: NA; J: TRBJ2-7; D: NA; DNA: TGTGCCAGCAGCCAAAGGGACGATTCCCCCTACGAGCAGTACTTC; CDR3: CASSQRDDSPYEQYF
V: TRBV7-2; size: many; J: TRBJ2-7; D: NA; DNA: TGTGCCAGCAGCTTAGCTAAGGGAGACTACGAGCAGTACTTC; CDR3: CASSLAKGDYEQYF
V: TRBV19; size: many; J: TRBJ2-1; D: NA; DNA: TGTGCCAGTAGTATGGGACCTGCCTACAATGAGCAGTTCTTC; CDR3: CASSMGPAYNEQFF
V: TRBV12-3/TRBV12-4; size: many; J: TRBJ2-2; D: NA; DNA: TGTGCCAGCAAGCCGAACACCGGGGAGCTGTTTTTT; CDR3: CASKPNTGELFF
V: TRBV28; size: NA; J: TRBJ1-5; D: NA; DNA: TGTGCCAGCACCCTCCTACTTCCGGACGGGAGCAATCAGCCCCAGCATTTT; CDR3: CASTLLLPDGSNQPQHF
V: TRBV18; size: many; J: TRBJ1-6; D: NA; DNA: TGTGCCAGCTCACTACGCAGGAGCGAACATAATTCACCCCTCCACTTT; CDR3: CASSLRRSEHNSPLHF
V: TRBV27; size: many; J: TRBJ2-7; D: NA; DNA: TGTGCCAGCAGTTCCGGGGGGCCCTACGAGCAGTACTTC; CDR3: CASSSGGPYEQYF
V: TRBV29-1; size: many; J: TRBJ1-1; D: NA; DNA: TGCAGCGTTGAAGACGGAGATGAAGCTTTCTTT; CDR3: CSVEDGDEAFF
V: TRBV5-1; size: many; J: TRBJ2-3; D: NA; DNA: TGCGCCAGCAGGCTTAATGACATCCCAGATACGCAGTATTTT; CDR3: CASRLNDIPDTQYF
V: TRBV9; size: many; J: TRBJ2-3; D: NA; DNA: TGTGCCAGCAGCGAGTATATTGGGGTCCTTGACACAGATACGCAGTATTTT; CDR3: CASSEYIGVLDTDTQYF
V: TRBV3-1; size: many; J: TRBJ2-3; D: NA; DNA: TGTGCCAGCAGCCAAGATAGGAGTGCTAGCACAGATACGCAGTATTTT; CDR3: CASSQDRSASTDTQYF
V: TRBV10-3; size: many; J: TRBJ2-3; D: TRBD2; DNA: TGTGCCATCAGTGAGTCCTTAGCGGGAGGCACAGATACGCAGTATTTT; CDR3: CAISESLAGGTDTQYF
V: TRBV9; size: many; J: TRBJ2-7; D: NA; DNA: TGTGCCAGCAGCGTGACCGCCGGGTCCTACGAGCAGTACTTC; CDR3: CASSVTAGSYEQYF
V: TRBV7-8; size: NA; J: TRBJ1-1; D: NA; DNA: TGTGCCAGCAGCTCTGGTATGAACACTGAAGCTTTCTTT; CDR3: CASSSGMNTEAFF
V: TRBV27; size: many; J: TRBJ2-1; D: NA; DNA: TGTGCCAGCAGTTTTTTGGATCCCTCTAACAATGAGCAGTTCTTC; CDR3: CASSFLDPSNNEQFF
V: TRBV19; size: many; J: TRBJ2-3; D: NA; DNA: TGTGCCAGTAGTATTTCAGATACGCAGTATTTT; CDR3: CASSISDTQYF
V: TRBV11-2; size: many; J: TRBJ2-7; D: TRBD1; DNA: TGTGCCAGCAGCTTACTCACCGGACAGGGGGCGCCCAGGGCCAACGAGCAGTACTTC; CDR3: CASSLLTGQGAPRANEQYF
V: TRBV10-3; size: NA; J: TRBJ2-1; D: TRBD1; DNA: TGTGCCATCAGTGCGATATCGGGACAGCGGACCCCTGGGCAGTTCTTC; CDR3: CAISAISGQRTPGQFF
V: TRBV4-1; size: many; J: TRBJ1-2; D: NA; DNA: TGCGCCAGCAGCCAAGATAAAGGGATAGTGGATGGCTACACCTTC; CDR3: CASSQDKGIVDGYTF
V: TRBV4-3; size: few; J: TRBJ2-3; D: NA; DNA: TGCGCCAGCAGCCAAGATTGGGCAGGTAGGACAGATACGCAGTATTTT; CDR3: CASSQDWAGRTDTQYF
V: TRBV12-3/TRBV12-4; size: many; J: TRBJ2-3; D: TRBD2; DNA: TGTGCCAGCAGTCCCAATAGCGGGGAGGCCACAGATACGCAGTATTTT; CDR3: CASSPNSGEATDTQYF
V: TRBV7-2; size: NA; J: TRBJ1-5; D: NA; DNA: TGTGCCAGCAGCTTCGGGGATAGCAATCAGCCCCAGCATTTT; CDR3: CASSFGDSNQPQHF
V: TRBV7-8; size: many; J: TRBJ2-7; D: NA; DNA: TGTGCCAGCAGCCCTATCGTCGGAAGCTACGAGCAGTACTTC; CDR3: CASSPIVGSYEQYF
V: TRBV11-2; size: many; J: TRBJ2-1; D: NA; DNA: TGTGCCAGCAGCTTACCCTGGGACCCTCATTACAATGAGCAGTTCTTC; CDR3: CASSLPWDPHYNEQFF
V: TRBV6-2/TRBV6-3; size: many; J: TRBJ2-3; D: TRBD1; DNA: TGTGCCAGCAGTTATCCGGGACAGGCCCTTCCCAGGGGGATTTGGGAGACAGATACGCAGTATTTT; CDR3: CASSYPGQALPRGIWETDTQYF
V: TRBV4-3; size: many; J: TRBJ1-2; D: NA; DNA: TGCGCCAGCAGCCCACAGGGTACAACCTATGGCTACACCTTC; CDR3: CASSPQGTTYGYTF
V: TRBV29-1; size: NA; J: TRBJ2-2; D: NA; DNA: TGCAATGTTGTTGAGGTCACCGGGGAGCTGTTTTTT; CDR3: CNVVEVTGELFF
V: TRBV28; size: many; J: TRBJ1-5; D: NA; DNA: TGTGCCAGCAGTTTAGAGGGGGAGTACAATCAGCCCCAGCATTTT; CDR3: CASSLEGEYNQPQHF
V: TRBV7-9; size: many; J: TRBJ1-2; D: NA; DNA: TGTGCCAGCAGCTTGGACTATGGCTACACCTTC; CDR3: CASSLDYGYTF
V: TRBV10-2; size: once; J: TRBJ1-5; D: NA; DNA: TGCGCCAGCAGTGAAGGAGGTCCGCAGCCCCAGCATTTT; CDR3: CASSEGGPQPQHF
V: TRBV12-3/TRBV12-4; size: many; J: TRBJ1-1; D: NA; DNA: TGTGCCAGCACCGAGGCAGGCGGAACACTTGAAGCTTTCTTT; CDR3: CASTEAGGTLEAFF
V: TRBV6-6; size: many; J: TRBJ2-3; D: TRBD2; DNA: TGTGCCAGCAGTTACTCATCGACTAGCGGAGAATACACAGATACGCAGTGTTTT; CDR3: CASSYSSTSGEYTDTQCF
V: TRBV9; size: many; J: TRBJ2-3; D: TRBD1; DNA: TGTGCCAGCAGCTCAAACCCGGGACAGGGGGTACCCACAGATACGCAGTATTTT; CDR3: CASSSNPGQGVPTDTQYF
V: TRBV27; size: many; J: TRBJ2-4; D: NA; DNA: TGTGCCAGCAGTTTAATCGGGCTAGCCAAAAACATTCAGTACTTC; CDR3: CASSLIGLAKNIQYF
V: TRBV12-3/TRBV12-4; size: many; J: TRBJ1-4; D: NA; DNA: TGTGCCAGCACCTTGGGCGAAAAACTGTTTTTT; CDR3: CASTLGEKLFF
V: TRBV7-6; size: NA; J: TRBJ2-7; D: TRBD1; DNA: TGTGCCAGCAGCCCGGACAGGGAGATACCCTACGAGCAGTACTTC; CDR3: CASSPDREIPYEQYF
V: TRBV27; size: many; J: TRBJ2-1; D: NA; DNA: TGTGCCAGCAGTTTATTTAGCTCCTACAATGAGCAGTTCTTC; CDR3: CASSLFSSYNEQFF
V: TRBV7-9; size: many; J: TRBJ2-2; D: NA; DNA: TGTGCCAGCAGTCATGCGGCGTCTAACACCGGGGAGCTGTTTTTT; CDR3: CASSHAASNTGELFF
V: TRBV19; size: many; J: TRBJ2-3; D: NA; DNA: TGTGCCAGTAGTATGGGGCAGGGGACAGATACGCAGTATTTT; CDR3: CASSMGQGTDTQYF
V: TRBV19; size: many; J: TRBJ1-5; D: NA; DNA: TGTGCCAGTAGTGAGGGTAGCAATCAGCCCCAGCATTTT; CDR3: CASSEGSNQPQHF
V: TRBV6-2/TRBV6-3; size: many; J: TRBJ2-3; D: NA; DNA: TGTGCCAGCAGTTACCGTGGGGGCAGGGAAGTAACAGATACGCAGTATTTT; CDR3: CASSYRGGREVTDTQYF
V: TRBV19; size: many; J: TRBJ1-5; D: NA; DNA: TGTGCCAGTAGTCCGGGCAGGGGCCCGATTAGAGGAAATCAGCCCCAGCATTTT; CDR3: CASSPGRGPIRGNQPQHF
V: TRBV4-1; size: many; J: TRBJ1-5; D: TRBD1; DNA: TGCGCCAGCAGCCGAGAGACAGGGGGCGATAATCAGCCCCAGCATTTT; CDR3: CASSRETGGDNQPQHF
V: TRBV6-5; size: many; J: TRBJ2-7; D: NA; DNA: TGTGCCAGCTGTCCGGACAGCTCCTACGAGCAGTACTTC; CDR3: CASCPDSSYEQYF
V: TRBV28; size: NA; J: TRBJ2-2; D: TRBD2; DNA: TGCGCCGGCAGTCCTCAACTAGCGGAAAACACCGGGGAGCTGTTTTTT; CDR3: CAGSPQLAENTGELFF
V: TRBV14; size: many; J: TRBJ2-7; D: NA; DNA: TGTGCCAGCAGCCAGTACCCCGGGGAGCAGTACTTC; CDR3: CASSQYPGEQYF
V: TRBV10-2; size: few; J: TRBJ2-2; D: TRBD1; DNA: TGCGCCAGCGGTGGCTTCTCCAGGGACAGCCTGAACACCGGGGAGCTGTTTTTT; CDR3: CASGGFSRDSLNTGELFF
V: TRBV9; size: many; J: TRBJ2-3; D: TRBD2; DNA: TGTGCCAGCAGCTATAGCGGGGGGGCTGGAGATACGCAGTATTTT; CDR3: CASSYSGGAGDTQYF
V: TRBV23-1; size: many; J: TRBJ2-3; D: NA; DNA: TGCGCCAGCAGTCAATCGGGGGTACACGGACCCCTGAGTTATAGCACAGATACGCAGTATTTT; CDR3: CASSQSGVHGPLSYSTDTQYF
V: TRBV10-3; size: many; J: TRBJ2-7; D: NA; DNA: TGTGCCATCAGTGAAGTAGAGGACGAGCAGTACTTC; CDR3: CAISEVEDEQYF